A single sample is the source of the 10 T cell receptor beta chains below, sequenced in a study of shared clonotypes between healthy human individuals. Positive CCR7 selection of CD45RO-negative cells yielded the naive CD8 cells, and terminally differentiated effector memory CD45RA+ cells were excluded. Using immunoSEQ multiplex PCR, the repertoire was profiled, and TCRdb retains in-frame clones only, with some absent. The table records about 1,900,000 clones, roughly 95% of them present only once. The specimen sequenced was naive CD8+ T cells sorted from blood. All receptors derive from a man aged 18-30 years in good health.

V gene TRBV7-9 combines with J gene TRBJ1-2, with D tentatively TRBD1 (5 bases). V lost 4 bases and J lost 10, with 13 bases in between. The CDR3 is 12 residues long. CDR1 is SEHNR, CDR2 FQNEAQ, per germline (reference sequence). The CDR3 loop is CASSSGPDHYTF. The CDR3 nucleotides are TGTGCCAGCAGCTCGGGACCCGACCACTACACCTTC.

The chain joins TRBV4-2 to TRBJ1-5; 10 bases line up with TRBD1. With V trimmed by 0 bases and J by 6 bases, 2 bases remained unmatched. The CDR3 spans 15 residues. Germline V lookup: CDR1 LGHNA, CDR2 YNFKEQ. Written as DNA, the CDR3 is TGTGCCAGCAGCCAAGAGGGGACAGGGGTTCAGCCCCAGCATTTT. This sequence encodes CASSQEGTGVQPQHF.

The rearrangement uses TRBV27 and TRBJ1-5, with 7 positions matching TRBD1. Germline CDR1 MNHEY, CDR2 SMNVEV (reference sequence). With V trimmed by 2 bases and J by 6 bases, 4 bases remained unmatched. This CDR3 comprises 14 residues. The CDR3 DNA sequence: TGTGCCAGCAGTTTAGGGGACAGTAGTCAGCCCCAGCATTTT. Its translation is CASSLGDSSQPQHF.

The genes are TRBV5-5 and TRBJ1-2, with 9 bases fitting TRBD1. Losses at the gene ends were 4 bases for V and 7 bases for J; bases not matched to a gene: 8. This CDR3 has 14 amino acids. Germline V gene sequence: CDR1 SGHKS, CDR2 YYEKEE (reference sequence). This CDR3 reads CASSPRQGEFGYTF. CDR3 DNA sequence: TGTGCCAGCAGCCCAAGACAGGGGGAGTTTGGCTACACCTTC.

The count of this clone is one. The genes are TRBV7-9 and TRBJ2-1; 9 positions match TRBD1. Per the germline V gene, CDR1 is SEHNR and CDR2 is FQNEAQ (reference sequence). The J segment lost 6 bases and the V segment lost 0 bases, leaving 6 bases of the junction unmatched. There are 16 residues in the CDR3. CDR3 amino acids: CASSLAGTGRRNEQFF. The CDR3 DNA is TGTGCCAGCAGCTTAGCCGGGACAGGGCGGCGCAATGAGCAGTTCTTC.

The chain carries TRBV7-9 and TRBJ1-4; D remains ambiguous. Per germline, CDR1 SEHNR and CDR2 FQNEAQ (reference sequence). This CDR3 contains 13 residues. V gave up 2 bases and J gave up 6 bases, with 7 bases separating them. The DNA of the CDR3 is TGTGCCAGCAGCTTATCCCCGGATGAAAAACTGTTTTTT. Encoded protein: CASSLSPDEKLFF.

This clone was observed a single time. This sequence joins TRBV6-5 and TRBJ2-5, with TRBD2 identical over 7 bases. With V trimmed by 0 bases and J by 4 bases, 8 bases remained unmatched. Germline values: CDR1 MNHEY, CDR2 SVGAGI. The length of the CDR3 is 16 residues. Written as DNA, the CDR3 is TGTGCCAGCAGTTACTCGGACCCGAGCGGGGCAGAGACCCAGTACTTC. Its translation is CASSYSDPSGAETQYF.

The CDR3 sequence is CASSQGTRSTDTQYF. CDR3 DNA: TGTGCCAGCAGCCAAGGGACGCGGAGCACAGATACGCAGTATTTT. The chain is built from TRBV14 and TRBJ2-3; D gene unclear. The CDR3 covers 15 residues. The V gene's germline CDR1 is SGHDN and CDR2 FVKESK. Trimming pared 1 base from V and 0 bases from J, leaving 8 bases between.

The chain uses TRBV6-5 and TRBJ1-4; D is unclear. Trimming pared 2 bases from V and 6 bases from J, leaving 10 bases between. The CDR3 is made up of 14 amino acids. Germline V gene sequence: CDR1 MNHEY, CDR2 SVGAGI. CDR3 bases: TGTGCCAGCAGTTACGGAGATACCTATGAAAAACTGTTTTTT. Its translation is CASSYGDTYEKLFF.

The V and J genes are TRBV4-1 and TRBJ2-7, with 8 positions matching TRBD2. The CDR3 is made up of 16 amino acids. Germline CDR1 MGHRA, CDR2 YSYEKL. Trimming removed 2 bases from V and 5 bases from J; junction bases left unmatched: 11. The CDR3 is CASSQSRSGSNHEQYF. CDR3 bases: TGCGCCAGCAGCCAATCACGCAGCGGGAGTAACCACGAGCAGTACTTC.